Listed below are T cell receptor beta chains from one sample, sequenced in a study of blood T cell repertoires in COVID-19. TCRdb's table, derived via immunoSEQ multiplex PCR, lists solely in-frame clones and lacks some. The sample carries around 23,000 clones, approximately 86% recorded once. The specimen sequenced was peripheral blood. These receptors came from a man aged 50 to 60 with active COVID-19. The CDR3 runs from the conserved cysteine through the conserved F or W. Fields, in order: V gene, J gene, CDR3 protein.

TRBV4-2	TRBJ2-3	CASSQAGTSGGSTSTDTQYF
TRBV27	TRBJ2-1	CASRLAGGLYNEQFF
TRBV20-1	TRBJ1-6	CSASIRDRVYSPLHF
TRBV5-1	TRBJ1-5	CASSLGTGSNQPQHF
TRBV12-5	TRBJ2-1	CASVGGSSYNEQFF
TRBV9	TRBJ2-3	CASSVLTSGRGTDTQYF
TRBV5-1	TRBJ2-5	CASSFEGAVGETQYF
TRBV15	TRBJ2-1	CATSVQGANEQFF
TRBV29-1	TRBJ2-3	CSVGGLRTDTQYF
TRBV19	TRBJ2-2	CASRGTGITGELFF
TRBV11-2	TRBJ2-7	CASSTTGTLFYEQYF
TRBV4-2	TRBJ2-5	CASSQATSPRAPQETQYF
TRBV19	TRBJ2-3	CASSIGSGADTQYF
TRBV6-6	TRBJ1-6	CASSLTRASYNSPLHF
TRBV5-6	TRBJ2-5	CASSYGGAEETQYF
TRBV19	TRBJ2-7	CASSIGNSYEQYF
TRBV4-1	TRBJ2-1	CASSQVTSGSGEQFF
TRBV5-1	TRBJ2-7	CASSLSRQGETYEQYF
TRBV19	TRBJ2-1	CASSPTVRSYNEQFF
TRBV5-6	TRBJ2-7	CASSLQVGLAFRSEQYF
TRBV4-1	TRBJ1-4	CASSPTSVLIQEKLFF
TRBV7-9	TRBJ2-7	CASSSLTVSYEQYF
TRBV6-6	TRBJ2-5	CASSPVGDRAEETQYF
TRBV7-3	TRBJ2-1	CASSLLGRGDEQFF
TRBV7-6	TRBJ1-1	CASSLDSAANTEAFF
TRBV12-3/TRBV12-4	TRBJ2-7	CASSLAQGQYF
TRBV6-2/TRBV6-3	TRBJ2-1	CASSLGTPYNEQFF
TRBV11-2	TRBJ2-7	CASSPSGGPSYEQYF
TRBV25-1	TRBJ2-7	CASSDLTSASYEQYF
TRBV6-1	TRBJ1-2	CASSEGGGYGYTF
TRBV5-6	TRBJ1-1	CASSFEGGLTEAFF
TRBV20-1	TRBJ2-7	CSARLGEQYF
TRBV6-5	TRBJ2-3	CASIRTGGADTQYF
TRBV7-3	TRBJ1-6	CASSLKPQYSPLHF
TRBV13	TRBJ1-1	CASSLEGGTEAFF
TRBV6-5	TRBJ2-2	CASSRQGANTGELFF
TRBV2	TRBJ2-5	CASSEEVGRREETQYF
TRBV6-1	TRBJ2-7	CASSERDRVHNEQYF
TRBV18	TRBJ2-7	CASSREPDSEQYF
TRBV27	TRBJ2-3	CASSLWGGTDTQYF
TRBV7-9	TRBJ1-6	CASSPGQTDNSPLHF
TRBV5-6	TRBJ2-4	CASIPSGVAKNIQYF
TRBV30	TRBJ1-5	CAWSVPPHRGLNQPQHF
TRBV21-1	TRBJ1-2	CASSKGGQAKEKSYGYTF
TRBV24-1	TRBJ2-1	CATSDSGGGSRNEQFF